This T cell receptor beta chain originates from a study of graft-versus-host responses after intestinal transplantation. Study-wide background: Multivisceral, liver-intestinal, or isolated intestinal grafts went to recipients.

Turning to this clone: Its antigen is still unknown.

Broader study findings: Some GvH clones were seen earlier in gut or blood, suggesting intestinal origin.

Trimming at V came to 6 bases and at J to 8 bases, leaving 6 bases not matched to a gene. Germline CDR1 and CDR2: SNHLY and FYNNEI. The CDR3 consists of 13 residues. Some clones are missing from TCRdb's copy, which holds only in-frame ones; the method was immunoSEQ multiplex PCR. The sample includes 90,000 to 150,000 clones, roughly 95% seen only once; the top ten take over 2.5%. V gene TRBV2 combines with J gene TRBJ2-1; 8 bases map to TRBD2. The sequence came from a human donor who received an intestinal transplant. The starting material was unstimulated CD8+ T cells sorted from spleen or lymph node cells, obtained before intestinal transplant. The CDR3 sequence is CASRLGTRYEQFF. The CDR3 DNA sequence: TGTGCCAGCAGACTGGGGACTAGGTATGAGCAGTTCTTC.